The entry that follows covers one TCR beta chain sequence. V was trimmed by 0 bases and J by 0 bases, leaving 9 bases between them. This CDR3 comprises 16 residues. Germline-derived CDR1 and CDR2 are LGHDT and YNNKEL (reference sequence). The sample is drawn from a study of blood T cell repertoires in COVID-19. Study details: COVID-19 samples collected from the United States, Italy and Spain covered acute and convalescent phases. From T cells, B-cell-depleted T cells, or PBMCs came the material, which was cDNA or gDNA.

Per the original data handling: Estimated nucleated cell counts came from reference gene primer amplification. Generated by immunoSEQ multiplex PCR, the TCRdb table keeps only in-frame clones and is missing some. V, J and clone size reflect that table, while D and trimming were determined from the DNA. The sample has approximately 310,000 clones; roughly 84% are singletons. The sample taken for sequencing was peripheral blood. This chain joins TRBV3-1 (or the pseudogene TRBV3-2) and TRBJ1-5; TRBD1 is a possible D gene (5 bases). This clonotype originated in a man aged 45-65 years with active or convalescent COVID-19. The CDR3 DNA reads TGTGCCAGCAGCCAAGACGGGGGAACTAGCAATCAGCCCCAGCATTTT. Translating gives CASSQDGGTSNQPQHF.